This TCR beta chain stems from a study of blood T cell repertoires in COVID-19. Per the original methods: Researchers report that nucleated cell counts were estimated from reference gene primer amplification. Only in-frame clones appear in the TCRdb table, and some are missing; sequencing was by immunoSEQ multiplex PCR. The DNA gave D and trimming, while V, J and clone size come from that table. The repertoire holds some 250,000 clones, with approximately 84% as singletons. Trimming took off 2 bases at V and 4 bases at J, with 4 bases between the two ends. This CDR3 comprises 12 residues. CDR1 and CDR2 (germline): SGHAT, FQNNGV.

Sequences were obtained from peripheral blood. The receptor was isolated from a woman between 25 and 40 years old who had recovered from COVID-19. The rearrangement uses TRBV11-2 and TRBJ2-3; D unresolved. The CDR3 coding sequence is TGTGCCAGCAGCTTAACGGCAGATACGCAGTATTTT. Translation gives CASSLTADTQYF.